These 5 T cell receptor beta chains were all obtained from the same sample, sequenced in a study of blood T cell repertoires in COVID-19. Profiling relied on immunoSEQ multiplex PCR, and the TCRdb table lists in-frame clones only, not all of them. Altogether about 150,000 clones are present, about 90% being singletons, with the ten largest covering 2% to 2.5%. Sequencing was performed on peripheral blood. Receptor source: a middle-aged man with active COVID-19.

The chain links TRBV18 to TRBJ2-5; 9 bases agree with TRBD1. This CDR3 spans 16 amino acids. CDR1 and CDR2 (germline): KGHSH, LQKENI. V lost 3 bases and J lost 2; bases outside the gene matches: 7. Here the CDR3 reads CASSPRTGDQQETQYF. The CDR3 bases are TGTGCCAGCTCACCGAGGACAGGGGACCAACAAGAGACCCAGTACTTC.

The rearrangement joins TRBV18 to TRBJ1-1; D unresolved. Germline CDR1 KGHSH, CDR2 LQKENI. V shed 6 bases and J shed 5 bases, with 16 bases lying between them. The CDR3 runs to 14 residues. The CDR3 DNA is TGTGCCAGCTCCCACCAGCGAAAGGAGACTGAAGCTTTCTTT. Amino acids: CASSHQRKETEAFF.

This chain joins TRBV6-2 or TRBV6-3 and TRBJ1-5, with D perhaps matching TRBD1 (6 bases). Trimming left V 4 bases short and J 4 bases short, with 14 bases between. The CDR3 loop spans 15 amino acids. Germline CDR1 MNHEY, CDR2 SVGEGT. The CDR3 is CASSSAGTPNQPQHF. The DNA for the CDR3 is TGTGCCAGCAGTTCAGCTGGGACACCGAATCAGCCCCAGCATTTT.

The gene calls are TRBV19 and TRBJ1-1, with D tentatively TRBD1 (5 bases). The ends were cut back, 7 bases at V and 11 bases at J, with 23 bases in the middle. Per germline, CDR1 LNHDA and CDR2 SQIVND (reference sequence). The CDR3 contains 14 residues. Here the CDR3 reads CASIGINLGGAAFF. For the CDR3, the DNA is TGTGCCAGTATTGGTATTAACTTAGGAGGGGCCGCTTTCTTT.

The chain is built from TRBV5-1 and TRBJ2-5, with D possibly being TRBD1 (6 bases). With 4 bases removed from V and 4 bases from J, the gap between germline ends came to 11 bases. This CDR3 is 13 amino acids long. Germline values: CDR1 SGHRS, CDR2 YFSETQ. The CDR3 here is CASSRDIVETQYF. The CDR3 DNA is TGCGCCAGCAGCCGGGACATCGTAGAGACCCAGTACTTC.